This entry describes one T cell receptor (beta chain). Its antigen is not known. Germline V CDR1 and CDR2: LGHNA, YSLEER. Germline trimming cut 4 bases from V and 2 bases from J; bases unmatched to any gene: 7. CDR3 length equals 16 residues. The record originates from a study of Ad26.COV2.S vaccination and SARS-CoV-2 variants. Study results and limitations: Vaccinated individuals (as opposed to placebo recipients) had higher spike-specific TCR breadth. The study found similar non-spike TCR breadth in vaccine and placebo recipients.

The treatment here: some 20 received Ad26.COV2.S at low or high dose, single or two shots; about 5 received placebo; per-sample allocation not given. It was on day 63 after the first vaccine or placebo injection that samples were taken. As its vector, the vaccine had Ad26, which expressed Wuhan-strain SARS-CoV-2 spike. The method was immunoSEQ multiplex PCR; TCRdb's version includes in-frame clones alone and lacks a portion of them. This table has fewer than 400,000 clones, around 90% appearing once. This specimen consisted of peripheral blood, obtained in a trial of Ad26.COV2.S vaccine versus placebo. This chain uses TRBV4-3 with TRBJ1-1; TRBD1 agrees at 10 bases. The clonotype comes from a person between 18 and 60 years old who received the Ad26.COV2.S COVID-19 vaccine or a placebo. The CDR3 sequence is CASSRDRGVGNTEAFF. The CDR3 DNA reads as TGCGCCAGCAGCCGGGACAGGGGTGTTGGAAACACTGAAGCTTTCTTT.